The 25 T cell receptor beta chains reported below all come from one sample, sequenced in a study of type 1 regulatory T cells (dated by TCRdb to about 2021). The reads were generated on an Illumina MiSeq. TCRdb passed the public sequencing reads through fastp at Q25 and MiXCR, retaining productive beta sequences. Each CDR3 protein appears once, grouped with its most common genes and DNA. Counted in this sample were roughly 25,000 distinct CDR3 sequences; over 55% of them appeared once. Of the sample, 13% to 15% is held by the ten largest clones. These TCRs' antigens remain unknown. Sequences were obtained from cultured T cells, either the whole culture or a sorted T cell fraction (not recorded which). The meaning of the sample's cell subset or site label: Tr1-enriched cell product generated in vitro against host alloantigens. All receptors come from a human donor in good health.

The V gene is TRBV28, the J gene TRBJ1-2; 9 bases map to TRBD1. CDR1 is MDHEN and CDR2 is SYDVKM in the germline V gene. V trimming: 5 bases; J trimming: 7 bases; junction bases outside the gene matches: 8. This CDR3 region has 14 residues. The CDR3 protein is CASSGGTGFAGYTF. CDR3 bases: TGTGCCAGCAGTGGCGGGACAGGGTTTGCTGGCTACACCTTC.

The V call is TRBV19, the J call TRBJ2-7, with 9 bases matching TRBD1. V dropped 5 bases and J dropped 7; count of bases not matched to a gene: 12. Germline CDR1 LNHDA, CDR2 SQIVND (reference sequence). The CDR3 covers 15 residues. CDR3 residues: CASSVGTGHVREQYF. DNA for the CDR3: TGTGCCAGTAGTGTCGGGACAGGGCACGTGCGAGAGCAGTACTTC.

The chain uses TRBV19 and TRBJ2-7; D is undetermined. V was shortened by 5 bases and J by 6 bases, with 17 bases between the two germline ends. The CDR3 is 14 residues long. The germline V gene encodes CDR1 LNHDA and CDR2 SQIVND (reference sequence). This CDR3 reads CASSARDRTGEQYF. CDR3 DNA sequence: TGTGCCAGTAGTGCTCGCGACCGCACCGGCGAGCAGTACTTC.

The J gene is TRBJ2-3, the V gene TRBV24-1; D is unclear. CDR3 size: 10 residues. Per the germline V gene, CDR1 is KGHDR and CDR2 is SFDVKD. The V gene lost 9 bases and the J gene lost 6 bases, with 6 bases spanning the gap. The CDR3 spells CATGRDTQYF. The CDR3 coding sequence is TGTGCCACCGGACGGGATACGCAGTATTTT.

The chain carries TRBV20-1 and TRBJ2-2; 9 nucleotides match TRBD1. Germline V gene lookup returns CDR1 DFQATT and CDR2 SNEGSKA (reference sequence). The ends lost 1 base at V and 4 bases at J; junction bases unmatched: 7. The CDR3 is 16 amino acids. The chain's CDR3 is CSARGRDRAATGELFF. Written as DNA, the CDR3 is TGCAGTGCTAGAGGCCGGGACAGGGCTGCCACCGGGGAGCTGTTTTTT.

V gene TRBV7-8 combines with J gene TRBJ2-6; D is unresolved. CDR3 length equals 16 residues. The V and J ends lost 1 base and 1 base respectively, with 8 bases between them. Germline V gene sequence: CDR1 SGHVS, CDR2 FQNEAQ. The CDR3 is CASSLVPGSGANVLTF. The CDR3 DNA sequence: TGTGCCAGCAGCTTAGTCCCCGGGTCTGGGGCCAACGTCCTGACTTTC.

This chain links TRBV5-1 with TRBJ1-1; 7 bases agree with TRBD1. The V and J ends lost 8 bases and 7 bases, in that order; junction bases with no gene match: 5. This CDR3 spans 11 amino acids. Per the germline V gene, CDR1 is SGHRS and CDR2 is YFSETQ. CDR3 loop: CASRQGHEAFF. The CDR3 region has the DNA TGCGCCAGTCGACAGGGCCATGAAGCTTTCTTT.

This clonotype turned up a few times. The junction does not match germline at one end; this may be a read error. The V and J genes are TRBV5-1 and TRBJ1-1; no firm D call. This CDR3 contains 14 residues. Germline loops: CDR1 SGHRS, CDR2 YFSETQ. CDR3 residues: CASRLGRLNTEAFF. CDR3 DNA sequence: TGCGCCAGCAGGTTGGGGAGACTTAACACTGAAGCTTTCTTT.

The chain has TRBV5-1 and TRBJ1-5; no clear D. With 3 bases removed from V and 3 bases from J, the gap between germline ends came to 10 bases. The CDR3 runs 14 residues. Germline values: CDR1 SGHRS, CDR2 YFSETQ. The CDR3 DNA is TGCGCCAGCAGCTACGGAAGCGACAATCAGCCCCAGCATTTT. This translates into CASSYGSDNQPQHF.

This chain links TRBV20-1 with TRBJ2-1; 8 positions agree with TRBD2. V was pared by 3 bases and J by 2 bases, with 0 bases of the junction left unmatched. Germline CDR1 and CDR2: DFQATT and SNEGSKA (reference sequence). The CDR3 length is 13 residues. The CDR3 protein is CSASGGAYNEQFF. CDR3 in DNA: TGCAGTGCTAGCGGGGGGGCCTACAATGAGCAGTTCTTC.

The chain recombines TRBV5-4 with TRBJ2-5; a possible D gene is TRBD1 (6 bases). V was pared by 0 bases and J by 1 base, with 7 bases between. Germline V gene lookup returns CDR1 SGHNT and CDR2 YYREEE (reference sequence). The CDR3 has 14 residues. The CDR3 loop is CASSLGQVQETQYF. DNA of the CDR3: TGTGCCAGCAGCTTGGGACAGGTCCAAGAGACCCAGTACTTC.

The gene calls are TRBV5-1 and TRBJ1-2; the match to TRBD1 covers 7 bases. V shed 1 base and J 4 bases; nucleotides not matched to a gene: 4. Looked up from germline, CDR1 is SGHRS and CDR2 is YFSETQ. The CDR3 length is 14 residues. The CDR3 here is CASSLTGVGYGYTF. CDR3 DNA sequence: TGCGCCAGCAGCTTGACAGGGGTGGGCTATGGCTACACCTTC.

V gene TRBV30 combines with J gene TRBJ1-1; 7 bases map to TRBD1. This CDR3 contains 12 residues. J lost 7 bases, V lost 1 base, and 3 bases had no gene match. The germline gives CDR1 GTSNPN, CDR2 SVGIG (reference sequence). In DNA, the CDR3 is TGTGCCTGGAGTGCAAGGGACAGTGAAGCTTTCTTT. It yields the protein CAWSARDSEAFF.

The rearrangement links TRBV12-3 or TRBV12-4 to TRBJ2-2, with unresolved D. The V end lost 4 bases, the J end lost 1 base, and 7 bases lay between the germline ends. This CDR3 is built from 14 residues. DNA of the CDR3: TGTGCCAGCAGTTCGGCCCAGAACACCGGGGAGCTGTTTTTT. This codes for CASSSAQNTGELFF.

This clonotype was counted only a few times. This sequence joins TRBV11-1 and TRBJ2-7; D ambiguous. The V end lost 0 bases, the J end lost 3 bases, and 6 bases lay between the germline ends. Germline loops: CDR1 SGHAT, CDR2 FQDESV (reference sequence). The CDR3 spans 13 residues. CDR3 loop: CASSLAPSYEQYF. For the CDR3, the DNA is TGTGCCAGCAGCTTAGCGCCCAGCTACGAGCAGTACTTC.

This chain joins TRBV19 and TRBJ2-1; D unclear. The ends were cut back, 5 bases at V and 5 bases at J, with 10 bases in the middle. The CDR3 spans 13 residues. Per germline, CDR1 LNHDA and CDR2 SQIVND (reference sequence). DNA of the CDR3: TGTGCCAGTAGTCCCCGGCAGCACAATGAGCAGTTCTTC. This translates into CASSPRQHNEQFF. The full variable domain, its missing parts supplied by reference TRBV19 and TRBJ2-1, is DGGITQSPKYLFRKEGQNVTLSCEQNLNHDAMYWYRQDPGQGLRLIYYSQIVNDFQKGDIAEGYSVSREKKESFPLTVTSAQKNPTAFYLCASSPRQHNEQFFGPGTRLTVL.

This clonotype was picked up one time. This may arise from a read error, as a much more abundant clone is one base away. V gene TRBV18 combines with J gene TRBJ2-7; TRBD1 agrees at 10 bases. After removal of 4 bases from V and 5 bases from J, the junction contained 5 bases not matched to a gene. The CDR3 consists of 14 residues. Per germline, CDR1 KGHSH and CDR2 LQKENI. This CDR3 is CASSQDRGFDEQYF. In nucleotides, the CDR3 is TGTGCCAGCTCACAGGACAGGGGGTTCGACGAGCAGTACTTC.

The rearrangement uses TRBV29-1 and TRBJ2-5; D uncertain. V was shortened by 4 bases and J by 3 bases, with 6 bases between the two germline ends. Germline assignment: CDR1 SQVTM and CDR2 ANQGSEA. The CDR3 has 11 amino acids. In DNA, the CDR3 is TGCAGCGTTGCTGTAAAAGAGACCCAGTACTTC. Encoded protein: CSVAVKETQYF.

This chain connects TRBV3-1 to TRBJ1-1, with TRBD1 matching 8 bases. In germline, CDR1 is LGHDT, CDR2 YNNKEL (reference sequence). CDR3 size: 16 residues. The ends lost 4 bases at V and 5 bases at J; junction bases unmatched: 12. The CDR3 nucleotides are TGTGCCAGCAGCCTCCTAAAACCGGGACAGGTAACTGAAGCTTTCTTT. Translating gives CASSLLKPGQVTEAFF.

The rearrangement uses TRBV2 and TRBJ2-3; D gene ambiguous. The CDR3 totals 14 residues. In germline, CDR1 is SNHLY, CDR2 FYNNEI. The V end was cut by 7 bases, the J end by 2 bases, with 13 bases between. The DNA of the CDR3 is TGTGCCAGCAACGTGATAGGAATCACAGATACGCAGTATTTT. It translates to CASNVIGITDTQYF.

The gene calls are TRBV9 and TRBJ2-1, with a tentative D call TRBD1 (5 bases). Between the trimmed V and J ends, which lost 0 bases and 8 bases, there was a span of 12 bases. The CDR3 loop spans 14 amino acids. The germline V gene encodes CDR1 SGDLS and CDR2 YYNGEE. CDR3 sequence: CASSVAVRVDEQFF. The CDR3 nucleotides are TGTGCCAGCAGCGTAGCGGTCAGGGTCGATGAGCAGTTCTTC.

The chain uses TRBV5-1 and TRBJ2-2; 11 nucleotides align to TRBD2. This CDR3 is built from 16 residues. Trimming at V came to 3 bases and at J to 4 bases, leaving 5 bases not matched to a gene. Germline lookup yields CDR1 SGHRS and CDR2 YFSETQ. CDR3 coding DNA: TGCGCCAGCAGCTCAACTAGCGGGGGTTCCACCGGGGAGCTGTTTTTT. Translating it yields CASSSTSGGSTGELFF.

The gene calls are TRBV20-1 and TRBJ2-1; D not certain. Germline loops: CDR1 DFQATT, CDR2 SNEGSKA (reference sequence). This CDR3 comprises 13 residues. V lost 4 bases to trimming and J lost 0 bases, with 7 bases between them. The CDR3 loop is CSATADSYNEQFF. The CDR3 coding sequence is TGCAGTGCTACCGCGGACTCCTACAATGAGCAGTTCTTC.

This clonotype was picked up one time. The CDR3 DNA reads as TGTGCCAGCAGCGGACAGGGAGGACTACCGGCCTACGAGCAGTACTTC. Translated, it gives CASSGQGGLPAYEQYF. The chain combines TRBV6-1 with TRBJ2-7; 8 nucleotides align to TRBD1. V lost 6 bases to trimming and J lost 2 bases; unmatched junction nucleotides: 12. The CDR3 runs 16 residues. Per the germline V gene, CDR1 is MNHNS and CDR2 is SASEGT.

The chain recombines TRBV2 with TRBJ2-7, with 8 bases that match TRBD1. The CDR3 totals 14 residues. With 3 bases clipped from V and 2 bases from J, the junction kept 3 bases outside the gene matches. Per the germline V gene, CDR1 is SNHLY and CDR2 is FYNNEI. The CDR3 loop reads CASSDRTGTYEQYF. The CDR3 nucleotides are TGTGCCAGCAGTGACCGGACAGGGACCTACGAGCAGTACTTC.